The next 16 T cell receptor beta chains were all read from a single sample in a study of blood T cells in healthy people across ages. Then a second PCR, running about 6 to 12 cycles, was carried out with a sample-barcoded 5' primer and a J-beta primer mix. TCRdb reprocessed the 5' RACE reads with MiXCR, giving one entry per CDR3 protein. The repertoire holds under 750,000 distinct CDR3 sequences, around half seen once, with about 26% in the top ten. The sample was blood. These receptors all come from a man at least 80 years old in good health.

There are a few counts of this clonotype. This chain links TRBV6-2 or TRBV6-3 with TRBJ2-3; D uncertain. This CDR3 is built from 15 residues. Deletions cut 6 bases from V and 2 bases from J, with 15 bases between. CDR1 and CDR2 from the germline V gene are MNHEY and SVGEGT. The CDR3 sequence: CASRLRSTNTDTQYF. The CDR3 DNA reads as TGTGCCAGCAGGCTCCGTTCAACTAACACAGATACGCAGTATTTT.

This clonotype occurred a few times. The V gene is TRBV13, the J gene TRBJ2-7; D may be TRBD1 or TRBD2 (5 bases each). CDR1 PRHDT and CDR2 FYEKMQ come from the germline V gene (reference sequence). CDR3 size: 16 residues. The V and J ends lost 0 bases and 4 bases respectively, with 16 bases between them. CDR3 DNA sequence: TGTGCCAGCAGCTTAGGCCGACCGAAGAGGGGTTACGAGCAGTACTTC. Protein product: CASSLGRPKRGYEQYF.

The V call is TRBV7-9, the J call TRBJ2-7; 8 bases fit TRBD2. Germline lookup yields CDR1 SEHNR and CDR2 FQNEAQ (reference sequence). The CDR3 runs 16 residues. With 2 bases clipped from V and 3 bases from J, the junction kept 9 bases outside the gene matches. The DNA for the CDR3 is TGTGCCAGCAGCTTAACCCGCTCGAGCGGGAGCTACGAGCAGTACTTC. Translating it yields CASSLTRSSGSYEQYF. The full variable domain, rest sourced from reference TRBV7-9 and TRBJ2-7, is DTGVSQNPRHKITKRGQNVTFRCDPISEHNRLYWYRQTLGQGPEFLTYFQNEAQLEKSRLLSDRFSAERPKGSFSTLEIQRTEQGDSAMYLCASSLTRSSGSYEQYFGPGTRLTVT.

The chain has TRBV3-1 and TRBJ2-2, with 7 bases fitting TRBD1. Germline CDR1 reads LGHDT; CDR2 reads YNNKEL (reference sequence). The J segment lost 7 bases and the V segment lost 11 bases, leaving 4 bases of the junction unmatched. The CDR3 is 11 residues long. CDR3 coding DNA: TGTGCCTCACAGGGGTACGGGGAGCTGTTTTTT. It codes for CASQGYGELFF. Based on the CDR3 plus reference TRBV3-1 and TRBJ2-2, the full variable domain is DTAVSQTPKYLVTQMGNDKSIKCEQNLGHDTMYWYKQDSKKFLKIMFSYNNKELIINETVPNRFSPKSPDKAHLNLHINSLELGDSAVYFCASQGYGELFFGEGSRLTVL.

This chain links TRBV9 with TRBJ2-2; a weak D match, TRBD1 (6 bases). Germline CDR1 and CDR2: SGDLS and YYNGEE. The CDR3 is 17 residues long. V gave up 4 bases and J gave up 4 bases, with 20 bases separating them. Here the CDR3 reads CASSIPGGRQGTGELFF. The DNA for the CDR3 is TGTGCCAGCAGCATCCCTGGGGGCAGACAAGGCACCGGGGAGCTGTTTTTT.

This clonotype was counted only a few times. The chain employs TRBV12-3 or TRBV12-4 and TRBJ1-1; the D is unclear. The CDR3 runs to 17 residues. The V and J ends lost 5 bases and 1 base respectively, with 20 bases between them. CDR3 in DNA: TGTGCCAGCAGTCCTCACCCGGGCAGGTCCGCGAACACTGAAGCTTTCTTT. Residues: CASSPHPGRSANTEAFF.

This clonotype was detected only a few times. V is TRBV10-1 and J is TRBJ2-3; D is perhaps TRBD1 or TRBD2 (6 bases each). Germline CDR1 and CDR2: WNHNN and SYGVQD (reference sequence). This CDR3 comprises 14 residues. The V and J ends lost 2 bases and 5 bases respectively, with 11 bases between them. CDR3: CASSEGGLGDTQYF. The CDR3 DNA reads TGCGCCAGCAGTGAGGGGGGGCTGGGAGATACGCAGTATTTT.

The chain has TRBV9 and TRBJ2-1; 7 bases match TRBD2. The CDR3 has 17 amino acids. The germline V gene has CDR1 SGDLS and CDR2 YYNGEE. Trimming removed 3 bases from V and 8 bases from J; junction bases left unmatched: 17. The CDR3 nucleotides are TGTGCCAGCAGCGCCATTATTCGGGGGGAGGGGTACGATGAGCAGTTCTTC. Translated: CASSAIIRGEGYDEQFF.

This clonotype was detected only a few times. This chain's CDR3 is CSANTGNTEAFF. CDR3 DNA: TGCAGTGCTAATACAGGGAACACTGAAGCTTTCTTT. This sequence joins TRBV20-1 and TRBJ1-1; perhaps TRBD1 as D (5 bases). Germline CDR1 DFQATT, CDR2 SNEGSKA (reference sequence). The CDR3 has 12 residues. V lost 4 bases to trimming and J lost 1 base, with 7 bases between them.

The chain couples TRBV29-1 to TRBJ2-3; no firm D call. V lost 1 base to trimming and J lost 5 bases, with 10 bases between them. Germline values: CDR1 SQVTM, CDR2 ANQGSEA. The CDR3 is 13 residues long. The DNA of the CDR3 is TGCAGCGTTGAAGCTGACCCGGGAGATACGCAGTATTTT. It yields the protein CSVEADPGDTQYF.

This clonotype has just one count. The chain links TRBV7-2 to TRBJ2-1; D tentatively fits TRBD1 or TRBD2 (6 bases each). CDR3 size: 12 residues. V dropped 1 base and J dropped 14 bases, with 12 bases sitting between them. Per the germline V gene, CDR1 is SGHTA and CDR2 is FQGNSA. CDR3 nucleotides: TGTGCCAGCAGCTTAGAAGGGGGGCGCAAGTTCTTC. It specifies CASSLEGGRKFF.

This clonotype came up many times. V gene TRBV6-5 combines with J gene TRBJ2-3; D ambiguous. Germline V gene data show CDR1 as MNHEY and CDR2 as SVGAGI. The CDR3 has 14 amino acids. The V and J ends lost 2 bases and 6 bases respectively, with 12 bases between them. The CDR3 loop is CASSYSPTSDTQYF. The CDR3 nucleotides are TGTGCCAGCAGTTACAGCCCTACCTCCGATACGCAGTATTTT.

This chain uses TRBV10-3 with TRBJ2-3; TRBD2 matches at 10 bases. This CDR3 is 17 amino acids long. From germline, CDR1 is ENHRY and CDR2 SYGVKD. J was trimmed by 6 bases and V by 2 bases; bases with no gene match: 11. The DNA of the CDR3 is TGTGCCATCAGTGAGACCGGGACTAGCGAACTGGTGGATACGCAGTATTTT. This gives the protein CAISETGTSELVDTQYF.

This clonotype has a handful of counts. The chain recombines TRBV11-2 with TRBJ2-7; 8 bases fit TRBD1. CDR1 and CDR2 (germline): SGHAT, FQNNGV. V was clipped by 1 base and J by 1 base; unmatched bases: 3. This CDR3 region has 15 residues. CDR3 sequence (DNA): TGTGCCAGCAGCTTAGGCAGGGGGCTATCCTACGAGCAGTACTTC. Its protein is CASSLGRGLSYEQYF.

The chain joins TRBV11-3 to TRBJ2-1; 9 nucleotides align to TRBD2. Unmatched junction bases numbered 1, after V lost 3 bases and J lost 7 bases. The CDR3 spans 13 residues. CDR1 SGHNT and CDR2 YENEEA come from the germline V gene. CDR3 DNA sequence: TGTGCCAGCAGCTTCCTAGCGGGGAATGAGCAGTTCTTC. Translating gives CASSFLAGNEQFF.

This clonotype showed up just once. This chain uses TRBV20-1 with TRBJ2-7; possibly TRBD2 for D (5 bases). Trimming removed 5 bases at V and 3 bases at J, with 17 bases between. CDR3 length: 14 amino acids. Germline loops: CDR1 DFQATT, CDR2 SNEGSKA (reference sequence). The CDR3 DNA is TGCAGTGCTCTCGCCCGGGAAGTAGACTACGAGCAGTACTTC. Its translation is CSALAREVDYEQYF.